The present T cell receptor beta chain was sequenced within a study of shared clonotypes between healthy human individuals. In germline, CDR1 is SGHRS, CDR2 YFSETQ. The length of the CDR3 is 15 residues. The V and J ends lost 3 bases and 7 bases respectively, with 17 bases between them. General observations from the study: Incomplete sequencing of sorted subsets was indicated by rarefaction despite large depth. In several donors, about 5% of naive CD4 clonotypes appeared in common.

Repertoires were generated with immunoSEQ multiplex PCR, while TCRdb's copy carries only in-frame clones and drops some. This sample yields about 2.5 million clones, of which about nine tenths are seen a single time; about 0.41% belongs to the top ten. In regard to this clone: The antigen is not known.

The receptor was derived from a man aged 18-30 years in good health. Some clones in this sample may be carry-over from other donors' samples. The sample taken for sequencing was naive CD4+ T cells from PBMCs. Subset indicated: CD45RA+ positively selected. The J gene is TRBJ2-1, the V gene TRBV5-1, with D perhaps TRBD1 (5 bases). The DNA of the CDR3 is TGCGCCAGCAGCTCCAAACCCCCAGGGATGAATGAGCAGTTCTTC. Protein: CASSSKPPGMNEQFF.